This T cell receptor beta chain stems from a study of identical twins. Between the trimmed V and J ends, which lost 3 bases and 8 bases, there was a span of 13 bases. This CDR3 is 13 amino acids long. Germline CDR1 is SGHRS and CDR2 is YFSETQ. Of note for this clonotype: Its matching antigen is unknown.

General study results and limits: Excess sharing by twins proved weaker in beta out-of-frame sequences. There were fewer insertions in abundant cord blood beta clonotypes, but memory repertoires showed no such pattern. Invariant MAIT and iNKT cells could partly confound zero-insertion analyses. Conclusions rested on cross-sectional statistics rather than following the same donors.

TCRdb recomputed calls from the 5' RACE reads with MiXCR, one row per CDR3 protein. The table includes approximately 1.8 million distinct CDR3 sequences, roughly a third detected once. The specimen was cord blood. The V gene is TRBV5-1, the J gene TRBJ2-3, with a tentative D call TRBD2 (6 bases). This sequence originates from a newborn girl in good health. The CDR3 region is CASSSDVGGTQYF. The CDR3 DNA sequence: TGCGCCAGCAGCTCGGACGTCGGGGGTACGCAGTATTTT. Full variable domain (remainder filled in from reference TRBV5-1 and TRBJ2-3): KAGVTQTPRYLIKTRGQQVTLSCSPISGHRSVSWYQQTPGQGLQFLFEYFSETQRNKGNFPGRFSGRQFSNSRSEMNVSTLELGDSALYLCASSSDVGGTQYFGPGTRLTVL.